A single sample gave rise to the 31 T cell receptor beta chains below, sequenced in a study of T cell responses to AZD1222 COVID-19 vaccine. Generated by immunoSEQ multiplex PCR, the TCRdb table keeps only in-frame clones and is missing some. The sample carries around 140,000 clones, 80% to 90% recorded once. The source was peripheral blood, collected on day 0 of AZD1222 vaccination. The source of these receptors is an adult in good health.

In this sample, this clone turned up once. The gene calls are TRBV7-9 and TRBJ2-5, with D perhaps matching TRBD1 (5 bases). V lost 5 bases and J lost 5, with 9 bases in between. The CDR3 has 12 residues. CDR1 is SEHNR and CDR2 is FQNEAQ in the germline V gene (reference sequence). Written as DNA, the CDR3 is TGTGCCAGCAGCGCTCAGGGCGAGACCCAGTACTTC. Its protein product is CASSAQGETQYF.

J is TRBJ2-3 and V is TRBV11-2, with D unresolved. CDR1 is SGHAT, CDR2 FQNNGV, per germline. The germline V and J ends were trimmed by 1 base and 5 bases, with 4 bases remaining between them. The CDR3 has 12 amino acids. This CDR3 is CASSLVGDTQYF. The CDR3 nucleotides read TGTGCCAGCAGCTTAGTGGGAGATACGCAGTATTTT.

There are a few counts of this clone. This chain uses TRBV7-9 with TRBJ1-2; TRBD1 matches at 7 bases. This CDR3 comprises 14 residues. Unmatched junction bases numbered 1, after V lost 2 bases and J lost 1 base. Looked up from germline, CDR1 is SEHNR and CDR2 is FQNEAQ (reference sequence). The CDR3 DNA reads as TGTGCCAGCAGCTTAACAGGGGTTAACTATGGCTACACCTTC. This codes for CASSLTGVNYGYTF.

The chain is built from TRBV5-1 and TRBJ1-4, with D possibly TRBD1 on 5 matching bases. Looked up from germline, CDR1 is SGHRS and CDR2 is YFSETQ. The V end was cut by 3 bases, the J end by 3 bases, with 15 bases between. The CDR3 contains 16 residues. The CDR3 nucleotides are TGCGCCAGCAGCTCCTGGGGTCAGGGTGCTAATGAAAAACTGTTTTTT. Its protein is CASSSWGQGANEKLFF.

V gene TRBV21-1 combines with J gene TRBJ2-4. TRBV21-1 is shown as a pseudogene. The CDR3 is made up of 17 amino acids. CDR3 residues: CASSKGGRGIAKNIQYF. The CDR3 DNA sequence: TGTGCCAGCAGCAAAGGGGGGCGGGGTATAGCCAAAAACATTCAGTACTTC.

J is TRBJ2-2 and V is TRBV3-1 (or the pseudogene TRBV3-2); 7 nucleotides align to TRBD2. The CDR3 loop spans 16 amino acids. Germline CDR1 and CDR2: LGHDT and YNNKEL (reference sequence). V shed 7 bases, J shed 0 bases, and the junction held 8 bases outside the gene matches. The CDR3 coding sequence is TGTGCCAGCACTTACTCCGGGAGGACGAACACCGGGGAGCTGTTTTTT. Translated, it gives CASTYSGRTNTGELFF.

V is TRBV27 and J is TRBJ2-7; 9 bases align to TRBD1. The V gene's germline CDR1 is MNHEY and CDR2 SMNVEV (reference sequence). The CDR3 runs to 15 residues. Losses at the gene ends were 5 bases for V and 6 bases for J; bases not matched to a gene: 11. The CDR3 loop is CASSDSGTGFSEQYF. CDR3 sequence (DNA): TGTGCCAGCAGTGACTCCGGGACAGGGTTTTCCGAGCAGTACTTC.

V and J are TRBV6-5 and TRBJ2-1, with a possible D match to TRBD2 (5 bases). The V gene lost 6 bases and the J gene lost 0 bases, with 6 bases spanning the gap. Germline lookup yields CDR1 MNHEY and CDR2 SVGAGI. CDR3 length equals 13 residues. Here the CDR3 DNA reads TGTGCCAGCAGACTAGACTCCTACAATGAGCAGTTCTTC. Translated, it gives CASRLDSYNEQFF.

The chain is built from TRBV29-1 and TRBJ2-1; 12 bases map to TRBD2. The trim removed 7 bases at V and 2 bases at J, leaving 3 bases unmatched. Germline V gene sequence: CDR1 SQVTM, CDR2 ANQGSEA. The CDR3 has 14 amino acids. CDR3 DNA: TGCAGCGCCCTAGCGGGAGGGGCCTACAATGAGCAGTTCTTC. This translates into CSALAGGAYNEQFF.

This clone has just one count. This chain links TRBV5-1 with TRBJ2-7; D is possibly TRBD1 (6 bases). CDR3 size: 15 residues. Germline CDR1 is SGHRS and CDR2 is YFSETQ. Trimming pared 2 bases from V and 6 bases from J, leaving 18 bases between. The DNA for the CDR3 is TGCGCCAGCAGCTTTGGGGAACAGGGATCAGGCGAGCAGTACTTC. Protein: CASSFGEQGSGEQYF. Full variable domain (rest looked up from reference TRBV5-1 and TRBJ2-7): KAGVTQTPRYLIKTRGQQVTLSCSPISGHRSVSWYQQTPGQGLQFLFEYFSETQRNKGNFPGRFSGRQFSNSRSEMNVSTLELGDSALYLCASSFGEQGSGEQYFGPGTRLTVT.

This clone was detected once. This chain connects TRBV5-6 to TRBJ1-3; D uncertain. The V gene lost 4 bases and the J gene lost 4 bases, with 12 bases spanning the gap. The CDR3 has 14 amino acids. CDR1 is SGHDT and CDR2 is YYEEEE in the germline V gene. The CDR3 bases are TGTGCCAGCAGCCCCAGCGGGAGGGGAAACACCATATATTTT. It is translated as CASSPSGRGNTIYF.

The chain's CDR3 is CASSLLNQAFF. The CDR3 region has the DNA TGTGCCAGCAGCTTATTAAATCAAGCTTTCTTT. The chain uses TRBV7-8 and TRBJ1-1, with D hard to call. Germline V gene lookup returns CDR1 SGHVS and CDR2 FQNEAQ. With 2 bases removed from V and 9 bases from J, the gap between germline ends came to 7 bases. The CDR3 is 11 amino acids.

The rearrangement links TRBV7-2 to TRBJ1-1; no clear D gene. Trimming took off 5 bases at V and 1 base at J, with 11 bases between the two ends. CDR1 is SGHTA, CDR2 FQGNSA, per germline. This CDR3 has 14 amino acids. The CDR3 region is CASSPRAGNTEAFF. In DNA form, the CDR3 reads TGTGCCAGCAGCCCGAGAGCAGGGAACACTGAAGCTTTCTTT.

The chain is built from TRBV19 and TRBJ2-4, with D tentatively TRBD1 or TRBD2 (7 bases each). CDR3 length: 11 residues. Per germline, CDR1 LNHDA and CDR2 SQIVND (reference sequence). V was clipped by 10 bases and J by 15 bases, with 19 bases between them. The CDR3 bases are TGTGCCACAGGGGGGGGCCAGGGAAGGTACTTC. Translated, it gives CATGGGQGRYF.

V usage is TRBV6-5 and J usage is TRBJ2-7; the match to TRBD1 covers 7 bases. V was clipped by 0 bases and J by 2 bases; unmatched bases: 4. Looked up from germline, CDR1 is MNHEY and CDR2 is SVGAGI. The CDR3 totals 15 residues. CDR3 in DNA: TGTGCCAGCAGTTACTCGAGACAGGGAACCTACGAGCAGTACTTC. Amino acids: CASSYSRQGTYEQYF.

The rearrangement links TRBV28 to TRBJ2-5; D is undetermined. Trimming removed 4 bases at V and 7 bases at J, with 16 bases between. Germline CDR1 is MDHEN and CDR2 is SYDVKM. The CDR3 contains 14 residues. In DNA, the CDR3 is TGTGCCAGCAGTTCCCCGAACAAACACGGGACCCAGTACTTC. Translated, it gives CASSSPNKHGTQYF.

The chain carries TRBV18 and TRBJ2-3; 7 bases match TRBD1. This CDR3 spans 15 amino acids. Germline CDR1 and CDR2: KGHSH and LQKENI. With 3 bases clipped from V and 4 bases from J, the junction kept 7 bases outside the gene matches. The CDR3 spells CASSPRQGQADTQYF. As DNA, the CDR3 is TGTGCCAGCTCACCTAGACAGGGTCAAGCAGATACGCAGTATTTT.

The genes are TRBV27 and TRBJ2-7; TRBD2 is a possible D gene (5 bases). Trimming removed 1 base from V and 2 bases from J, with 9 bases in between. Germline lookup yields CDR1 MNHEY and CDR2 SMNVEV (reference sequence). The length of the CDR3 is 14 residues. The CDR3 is CASSLWRTPYEQYF. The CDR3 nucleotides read TGTGCCAGCAGTTTATGGAGGACCCCCTACGAGCAGTACTTC.

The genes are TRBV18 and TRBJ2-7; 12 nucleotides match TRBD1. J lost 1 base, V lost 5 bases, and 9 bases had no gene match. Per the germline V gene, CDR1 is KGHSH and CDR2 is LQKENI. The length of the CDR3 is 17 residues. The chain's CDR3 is CASSGTGGAESSYEQYF. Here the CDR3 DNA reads TGTGCCAGCTCAGGGACAGGGGGCGCAGAAAGTTCCTACGAGCAGTACTTC.

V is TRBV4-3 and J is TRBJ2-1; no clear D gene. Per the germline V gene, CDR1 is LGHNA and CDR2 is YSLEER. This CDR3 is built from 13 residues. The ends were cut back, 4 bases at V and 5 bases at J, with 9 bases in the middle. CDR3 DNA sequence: TGCGCCAGCAGCCCTTCCATCGACAATGAGCAGTTCTTC. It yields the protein CASSPSIDNEQFF.

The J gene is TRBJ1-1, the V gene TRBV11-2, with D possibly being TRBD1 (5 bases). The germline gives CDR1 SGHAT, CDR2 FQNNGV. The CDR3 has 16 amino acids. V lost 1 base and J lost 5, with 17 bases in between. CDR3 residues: CASSLGSAQVGTEAFF. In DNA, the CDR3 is TGTGCCAGCAGCTTAGGCTCCGCACAGGTTGGGACTGAAGCTTTCTTT. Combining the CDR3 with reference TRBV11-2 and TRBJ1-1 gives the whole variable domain EAGVAQSPRYKIIEKRQSVAFWCNPISGHATLYWYQQILGQGPKLLIQFQNNGVVDDSQLPKDRFSAERLKGVDSTLKIQPAKLEDSAVYLCASSLGSAQVGTEAFFGQGTRLTVV.

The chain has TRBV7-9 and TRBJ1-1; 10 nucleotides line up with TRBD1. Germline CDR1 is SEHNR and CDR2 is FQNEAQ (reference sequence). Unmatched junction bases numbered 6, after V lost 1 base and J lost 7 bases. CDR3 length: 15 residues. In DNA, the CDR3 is TGTGCCAGCAGCTTAGGGACAGGGGGTTACAGTGAAGCTTTCTTT. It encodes CASSLGTGGYSEAFF.

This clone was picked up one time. The CDR3 region is CASSRTGGNQPQHF. In DNA form, the CDR3 reads TGTGCCAGCAGTAGGACCGGGGGCAATCAGCCCCAGCATTTT. The chain carries TRBV27 and TRBJ1-5; D is uncertain. Germline V gene lookup returns CDR1 MNHEY and CDR2 SMNVEV (reference sequence). V lost 5 bases and J lost 2, with 10 bases in between. There are 14 residues in the CDR3.

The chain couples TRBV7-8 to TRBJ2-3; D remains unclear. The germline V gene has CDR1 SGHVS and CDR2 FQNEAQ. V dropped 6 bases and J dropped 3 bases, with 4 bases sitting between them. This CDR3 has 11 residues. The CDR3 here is CASSPTDTQYF. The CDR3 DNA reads TGTGCCAGCAGTCCGACAGATACGCAGTATTTT.

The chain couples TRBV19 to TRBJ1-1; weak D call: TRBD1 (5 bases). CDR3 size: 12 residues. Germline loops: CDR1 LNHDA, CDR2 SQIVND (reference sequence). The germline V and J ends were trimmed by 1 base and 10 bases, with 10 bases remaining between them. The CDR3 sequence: CASSIGRRGAFF. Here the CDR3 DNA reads TGTGCCAGTAGTATAGGACGTAGGGGAGCTTTCTTT.

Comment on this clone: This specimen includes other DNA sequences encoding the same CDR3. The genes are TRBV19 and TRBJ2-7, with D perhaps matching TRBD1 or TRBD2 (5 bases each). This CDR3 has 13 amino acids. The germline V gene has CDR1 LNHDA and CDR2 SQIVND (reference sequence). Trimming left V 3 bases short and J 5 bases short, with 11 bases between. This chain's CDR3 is CASSIGWDDEQYF. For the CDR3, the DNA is TGTGCCAGTAGTATCGGGTGGGACGACGAGCAGTACTTC.

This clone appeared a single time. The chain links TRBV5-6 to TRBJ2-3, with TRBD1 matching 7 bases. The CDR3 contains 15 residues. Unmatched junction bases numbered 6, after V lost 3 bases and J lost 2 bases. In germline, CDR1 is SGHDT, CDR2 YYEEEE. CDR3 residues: CASSSPGQYTDTQYF. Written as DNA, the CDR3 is TGTGCCAGCAGCTCACCGGGACAGTACACAGATACGCAGTATTTT.

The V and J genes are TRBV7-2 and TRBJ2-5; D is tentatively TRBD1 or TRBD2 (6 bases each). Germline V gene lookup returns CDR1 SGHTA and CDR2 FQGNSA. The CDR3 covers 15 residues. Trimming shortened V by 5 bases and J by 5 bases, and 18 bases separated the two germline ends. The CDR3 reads CASSVGGKGRETQYF. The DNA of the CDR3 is TGTGCCAGCAGCGTAGGGGGGAAGGGACGGGAGACCCAGTACTTC.

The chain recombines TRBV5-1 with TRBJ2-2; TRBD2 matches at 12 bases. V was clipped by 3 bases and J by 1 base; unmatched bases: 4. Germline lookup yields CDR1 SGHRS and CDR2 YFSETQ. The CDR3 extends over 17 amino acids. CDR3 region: CASSSLAGGRNTGELFF. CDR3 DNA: TGCGCCAGCAGCTCCCTAGCGGGAGGGAGGAACACCGGGGAGCTGTTTTTT.

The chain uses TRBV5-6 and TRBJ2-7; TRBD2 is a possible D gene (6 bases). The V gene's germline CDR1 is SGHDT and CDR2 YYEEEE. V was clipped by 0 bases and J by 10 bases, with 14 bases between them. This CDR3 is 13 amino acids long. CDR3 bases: TGTGCCAGCAGCTTGGGGAGGGAGCAGCGACAGTACTTC. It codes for CASSLGREQRQYF.

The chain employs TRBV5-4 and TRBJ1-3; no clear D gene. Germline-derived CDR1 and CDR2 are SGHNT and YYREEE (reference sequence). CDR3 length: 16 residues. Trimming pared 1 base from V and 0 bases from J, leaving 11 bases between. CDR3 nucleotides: TGTGCCAGCAGCTTGATTCTCCGAAACTCTGGAAACACCATATATTTT. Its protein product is CASSLILRNSGNTIYF.